Following are 25 T cell receptor beta chains from one sample sequenced in a study of shared clonotypes between healthy human individuals. Sequencing used immunoSEQ multiplex PCR; TCRdb keeps in-frame clones, though not all of them. The data contain 1.5 million to 2.5 million clones, approximately 95% of them singletons. The naive CD8 subset, CD45RO-negative cells positively selected for CCR7, excluded terminally differentiated effector memory CD45RA+ cells. Sequencing was performed on naive CD8+ T cells sorted from blood. The receptor set was obtained from a young man in good health.

This rearrangement joins TRBV27 to TRBJ2-5, with 9 positions matching TRBD2. Germline V lookup: CDR1 MNHEY, CDR2 SMNVEV (reference sequence). The CDR3 sequence is 16 residues long. J was trimmed by 5 bases and V by 5 bases; bases with no gene match: 12. The CDR3 is CASSPGLAPSPETQYF. In DNA form, the CDR3 reads TGTGCCAGCAGTCCCGGACTAGCGCCCAGCCCGGAGACCCAGTACTTC.

The V call is TRBV7-2, the J call TRBJ2-1, with 7 bases fitting TRBD2. CDR1 and CDR2 from the germline V gene are SGHTA and FQGNSA. Trimming removed 2 bases from V and 4 bases from J; junction bases left unmatched: 8. This CDR3 comprises 16 residues. Here the CDR3 DNA reads TGTGCCAGCAGCTTACTACTAGCGAGGACTTACAATGAGCAGTTCTTC. Residues: CASSLLLARTYNEQFF.

This chain connects TRBV6-6 to TRBJ2-2; D might be TRBD2 (5 bases). Germline assignment: CDR1 MNHNY and CDR2 SVGAGI (reference sequence). V shed 0 bases and J shed 0 bases, with 8 bases lying between them. The CDR3 is made up of 16 amino acids. CDR3 region: CASSYSSGANTGELFF. Written as DNA, the CDR3 is TGTGCCAGCAGTTACTCGAGCGGAGCGAACACCGGGGAGCTGTTTTTT.

The chain employs TRBV6-1 and TRBJ2-7, with D uncertain. The germline gives CDR1 MNHNS, CDR2 SASEGT. Between the trimmed V and J ends, which lost 2 bases and 2 bases, there was a span of 16 bases. CDR3 size: 16 residues. The CDR3 loop is CASSERIDPLAYEQYF. The CDR3 region has the DNA TGTGCCAGCAGTGAAAGGATAGACCCTCTCGCCTACGAGCAGTACTTC.

The V and J genes are TRBV4-3 and TRBJ2-7; TRBD2 matches at 8 bases. This CDR3 spans 15 amino acids. With 4 bases clipped from V and 5 bases from J, the junction kept 10 bases outside the gene matches. Per germline, CDR1 LGHNA and CDR2 YSLEER. CDR3 sequence (DNA): TGCGCCAGCAGCCCGGGACTAGGAGAGAGCAACGAGCAGTACTTC. Its translation: CASSPGLGESNEQYF.

The CDR3 region has the DNA TGTGCCAGTAGTACAGGAGCAGTGTCCTACAATGAGCAGTTCTTC. The encoded protein is CASSTGAVSYNEQFF. This chain joins TRBV19 and TRBJ2-1; D is unresolved. This CDR3 region has 15 residues. CDR1 and CDR2 (germline): LNHDA, SQIVND (reference sequence). V dropped 4 bases and J dropped 1 base, with 11 bases sitting between them.

The chain recombines TRBV27 with TRBJ2-3, with D possibly TRBD2 on 5 matching bases. V was pared by 7 bases and J by 8 bases, with 10 bases between. The length of the CDR3 is 11 residues. Germline V gene sequence: CDR1 MNHEY, CDR2 SMNVEV (reference sequence). The chain's CDR3 is CASTLGSTQYF. The CDR3 bases are TGTGCCAGCACACTAGGGTCTACGCAGTATTTT.

The gene calls are TRBV2 and TRBJ2-5; TRBD1 matches at 7 bases. The CDR3 extends over 15 amino acids. The J segment lost 2 bases and the V segment lost 8 bases, leaving 11 bases of the junction unmatched. From germline, CDR1 is SNHLY and CDR2 FYNNEI. Here the CDR3 reads CASGRDRQIQETQYF. The CDR3 nucleotides are TGTGCCAGCGGACGGGACAGACAAATACAAGAGACCCAGTACTTC.

This chain joins TRBV7-3 and TRBJ2-5; D possibly matches TRBD1 or TRBD2 (6 bases each). The CDR3 is 15 residues long. Germline values: CDR1 SGHTA, CDR2 FQGTGA. With 5 bases removed from V and 2 bases from J, the gap between germline ends came to 15 bases. CDR3: CASSPLPGAQETQYF. CDR3 DNA sequence: TGTGCCAGCAGCCCCCTCCCGGGGGCACAAGAGACCCAGTACTTC.

A note on this clone: One end of the junction does not line up with germline, which may come from a read error. The chain couples TRBV7-2 to TRBJ2-1; 8 bases align to TRBD2. Germline V gives CDR1 SGHTA, CDR2 FQGNSA. The CDR3 sequence is 14 residues long. CDR3 in amino acids: CASTGGHSYNELFF. The CDR3 DNA reads TGTGCCAGTACGGGGGGGCATAGCTACAATGAGCTGTTCTTC.

The V and J genes are TRBV29-1 and TRBJ2-1, with 11 bases identical to TRBD2. V shed 1 base and J 5 bases; nucleotides not matched to a gene: 10. Germline lookup yields CDR1 SQVTM and CDR2 ANQGSEA. The CDR3 runs to 17 residues. The CDR3 spells CSVEGGLAGRIDNEQFF. The DNA of the CDR3 is TGCAGCGTTGAAGGCGGACTAGCGGGCCGGATCGACAATGAGCAGTTCTTC.

The chain has TRBV27 and TRBJ2-7; D call uncertain. V was pared by 10 bases and J by 6 bases, with 19 bases between. The germline V gene has CDR1 MNHEY and CDR2 SMNVEV (reference sequence). The CDR3 is 13 amino acids. CDR3 bases: TGTGCCACCAAAGACCTAGGGTTCCCCGAGCAGTACTTC. Translation gives CATKDLGFPEQYF.

This chain links TRBV6-1 with TRBJ2-7, with D possibly matching TRBD1 (6 bases). This CDR3 has 14 amino acids. V dropped 2 bases and J dropped 4 bases, with 12 bases sitting between them. CDR1 is MNHNS, CDR2 SASEGT, per germline. CDR3 amino acids: CASSETGWGYEQYF. The CDR3 DNA follows: TGTGCCAGCAGTGAAACAGGGTGGGGATACGAGCAGTACTTC.

The chain links TRBV10-1 to TRBJ2-7; 7 bases line up with TRBD2. The CDR3 totals 22 residues. Losses at the gene ends were 5 bases for V and 0 bases for J; bases not matched to a gene: 28. Germline CDR1 is WNHNN and CDR2 is SYGVQD (reference sequence). In nucleotides, the CDR3 is TGCGCCAGCAGTCGTCGACGCGGATGGGGGGGAGGGCCATACCGGAGCTCCTACGAGCAGTACTTC. Residues: CASSRRRGWGGGPYRSSYEQYF.

Concerning this clone itself: Other DNA variants within this sample encode the same CDR3. The gene calls are TRBV7-9 and TRBJ2-5; D remains ambiguous. There are 13 residues in the CDR3. V lost 5 bases and J 0 bases, leaving 7 bases between the germline ends. The V gene's germline CDR1 is SEHNR and CDR2 FQNEAQ (reference sequence). The CDR3 protein is CASSPEYQETQYF. The DNA for the CDR3 is TGTGCCAGCAGCCCAGAGTACCAAGAGACCCAGTACTTC.

This clone was seen just once. The chain employs TRBV7-2 and TRBJ2-1, with unresolved D. There are 13 residues in the CDR3. The V end was cut by 2 bases, the J end by 8 bases, with 10 bases between. Germline loops: CDR1 SGHTA, CDR2 FQGNSA. The CDR3 sequence: CASSLITDDEQFF. The DNA of the CDR3 is TGTGCCAGCAGCTTAATTACAGACGATGAGCAGTTCTTC. Combining the CDR3 with reference TRBV7-2 and TRBJ2-1 gives the whole variable domain GAGVSQSPSNKVTEKGKDVELRCDPISGHTALYWYRQSLGQGLEFLIYFQGNSAPDKSGLPSDRFSAERTGGSVSTLTIQRTQQEDSAVYLCASSLITDDEQFFGPGTRLTVL.

Turning to this clone: The identical CDR3 is also encoded by other nucleotide sequences in the sample. This rearrangement joins TRBV7-9 to TRBJ2-1; weak D call: TRBD1 (5 bases). This CDR3 comprises 13 residues. V dropped 1 base and J dropped 6 bases, with 7 bases sitting between them. The V gene's germline CDR1 is SEHNR and CDR2 FQNEAQ (reference sequence). CDR3 coding DNA: TGTGCCAGCAGCTTAGGGGGCGGCAATGAGCAGTTCTTC. Amino acid sequence: CASSLGGGNEQFF.

This clone was found a few times. The CDR3 is CASSRGGRGYEQYF. DNA of the CDR3: TGTGCCAGCAGTCGGGGGGGACGCGGCTACGAGCAGTACTTC. The chain employs TRBV2 and TRBJ2-7, with TRBD2 matching over 8 bases. Germline trimming cut 5 bases from V and 3 bases from J; bases unmatched to any gene: 6. Germline CDR1 and CDR2: SNHLY and FYNNEI. CDR3 length equals 14 residues.

The CDR3 sequence is CASNSGGEETQYF. The CDR3, as DNA: TGTGCCAGTAATTCGGGGGGCGAAGAGACCCAGTACTTC. The V gene is TRBV9, the J gene TRBJ2-5; the D gene is possibly TRBD2 (7 bases). Deletions cut 8 bases from V and 3 bases from J, with 14 bases between. This CDR3 region has 13 residues. CDR1 is SGDLS, CDR2 YYNGEE, per germline.

The chain carries TRBV11-1 and TRBJ2-5; 11 bases match TRBD2. Trimming removed 4 bases from V and 2 bases from J; junction bases left unmatched: 12. The CDR3 is 18 residues long. From germline, CDR1 is SGHAT and CDR2 FQDESV (reference sequence). The CDR3 coding sequence is TGTGCCAGCAGCTCTTTAGCCCTAGCGGGGGGTAAGCAAGAGACCCAGTACTTC. It is translated as CASSSLALAGGKQETQYF.

The CDR3 nucleotides read TGTGCCAGCAGTGAAAGAATTTACGGAGGGAGCTATGGCTACACCTTC. This encodes CASSERIYGGSYGYTF. The chain couples TRBV6-1 to TRBJ1-2; D call uncertain. In germline, CDR1 is MNHNS, CDR2 SASEGT. The CDR3 loop spans 16 amino acids. The ends were cut back, 2 bases at V and 4 bases at J, with 17 bases in the middle.

This chain links TRBV10-2 with TRBJ2-1; 9 nucleotides line up with TRBD2. The V gene's germline CDR1 is WSHSY and CDR2 SAAADI. The J segment lost 7 bases and the V segment lost 7 bases, leaving 14 bases of the junction unmatched. This CDR3 has 16 amino acids. Here the CDR3 DNA reads TGCGCCAGCACCCCGAAGCGTGGCGGGGGGGTGAATGAGCAGTTCTTC. Its translation: CASTPKRGGGVNEQFF.

This clone was detected once. The chain is built from TRBV7-2 and TRBJ2-3; D is uncertain. The V gene lost 5 bases and the J gene lost 4 bases, with 13 bases spanning the gap. Germline V CDR1 and CDR2: SGHTA, FQGNSA. This CDR3 comprises 14 residues. This chain's CDR3 is CASSDPALADTQYF. The CDR3 DNA follows: TGTGCCAGCAGCGACCCCGCCCTTGCAGATACGCAGTATTTT.

The chain links TRBV6-5 to TRBJ2-5; D is perhaps TRBD1 or TRBD2 (5 bases each). Looked up from germline, CDR1 is MNHEY and CDR2 is SVGAGI. Trimming shortened V by 0 bases and J by 2 bases, and 10 bases separated the two germline ends. This CDR3 spans 15 amino acids. CDR3 sequence reads: CASSYSGTSQETQYF. CDR3 sequence (DNA): TGTGCCAGCAGTTACTCCGGGACCTCTCAAGAGACCCAGTACTTC.

The rearrangement uses TRBV28 and TRBJ2-5; 9 positions match TRBD2. V lost 2 bases and J lost 0; bases outside the gene matches: 4. CDR3 length: 16 residues. CDR1 is MDHEN, CDR2 SYDVKM, per germline. The DNA of the CDR3 is TGTGCCAGCAGTTTACTCGCTAGCGGGGACCAAGAGACCCAGTACTTC. Amino acids: CASSLLASGDQETQYF.